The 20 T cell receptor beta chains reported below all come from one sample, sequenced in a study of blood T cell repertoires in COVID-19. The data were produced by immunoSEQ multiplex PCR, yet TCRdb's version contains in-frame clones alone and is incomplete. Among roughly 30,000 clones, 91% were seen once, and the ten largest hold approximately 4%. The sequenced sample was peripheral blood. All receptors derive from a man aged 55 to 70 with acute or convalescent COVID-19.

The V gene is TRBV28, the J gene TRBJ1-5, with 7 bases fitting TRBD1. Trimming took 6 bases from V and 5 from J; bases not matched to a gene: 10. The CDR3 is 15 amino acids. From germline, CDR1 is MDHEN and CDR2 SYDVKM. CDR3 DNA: TGTGCCAGCAGCGCTCGACAGGGCGGGGATCAGCCCCAGCATTTT. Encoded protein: CASSARQGGDQPQHF.

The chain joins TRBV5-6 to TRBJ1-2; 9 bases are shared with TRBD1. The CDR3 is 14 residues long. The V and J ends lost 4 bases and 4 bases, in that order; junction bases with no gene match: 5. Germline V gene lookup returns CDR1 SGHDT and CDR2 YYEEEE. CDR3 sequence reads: CASSLEQGAYGYTF. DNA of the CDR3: TGTGCCAGCAGCCTCGAACAGGGGGCCTATGGCTACACCTTC.

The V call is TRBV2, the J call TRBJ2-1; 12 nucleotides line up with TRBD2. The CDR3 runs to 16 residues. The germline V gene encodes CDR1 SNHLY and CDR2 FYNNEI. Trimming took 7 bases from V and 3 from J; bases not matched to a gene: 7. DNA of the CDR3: TGTGCCAGCATGAAACTAGCGGGAGGCTTCTACAATGAGCAGTTCTTC. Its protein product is CASMKLAGGFYNEQFF. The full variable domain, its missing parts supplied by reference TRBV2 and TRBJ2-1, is EPEVTQTPSHQVTQMGQEVILRCVPISNHLYFYWYRQILGQKVEFLVSFYNNEISEKSEIFDDQFSVERPDGSNFTLKIRSTKLEDSAMYFCASMKLAGGFYNEQFFGPGTRLTVL.

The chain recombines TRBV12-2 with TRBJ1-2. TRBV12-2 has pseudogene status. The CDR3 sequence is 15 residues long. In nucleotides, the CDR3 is TGTGCAAGTCGCTTTCCCCTCGGGACTGTCTATGGCTACACCTTC. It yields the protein CASRFPLGTVYGYTF.

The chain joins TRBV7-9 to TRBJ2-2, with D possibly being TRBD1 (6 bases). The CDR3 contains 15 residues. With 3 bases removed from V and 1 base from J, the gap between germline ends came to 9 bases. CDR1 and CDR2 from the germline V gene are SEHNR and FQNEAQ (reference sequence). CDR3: CASSLDSLNTGELFF. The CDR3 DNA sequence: TGTGCCAGCAGCTTGGACAGTCTGAACACCGGGGAGCTGTTTTTT. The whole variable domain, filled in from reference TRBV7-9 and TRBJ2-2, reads DTGVSQNPRHKITKRGQNVTFRCDPISEHNRLYWYRQTLGQGPEFLTYFQNEAQLEKSRLLSDRFSAERPKGSFSTLEIQRTEQGDSAMYLCASSLDSLNTGELFFGEGSRLTVL.

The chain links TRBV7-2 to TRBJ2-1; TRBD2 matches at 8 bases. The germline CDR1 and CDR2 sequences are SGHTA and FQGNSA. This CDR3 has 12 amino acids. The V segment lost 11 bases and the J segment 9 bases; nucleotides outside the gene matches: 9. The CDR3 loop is CAVQQAGVEQFF. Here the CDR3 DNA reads TGTGCCGTTCAACAAGCGGGAGTTGAGCAGTTCTTC.

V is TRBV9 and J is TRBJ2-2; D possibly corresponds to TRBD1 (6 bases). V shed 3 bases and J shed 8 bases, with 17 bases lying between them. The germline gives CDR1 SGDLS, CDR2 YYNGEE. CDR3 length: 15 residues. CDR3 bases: TGTGCCAGCAGCGACAGGGATCAGGTAGTAGGGGAGCTGTTTTTT. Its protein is CASSDRDQVVGELFF.

The CDR3 DNA sequence: TGTGCCAGCAGTGAAGCTTTGATTGGGCAGGGCGAGCAGTACGTC. This codes for CASSEALIGQGEQYV. The chain has TRBV6-1 and TRBJ2-7; a possible D gene is TRBD1 (5 bases). The CDR3 totals 15 residues. V shed 0 bases and J shed 6 bases, with 15 bases lying between them. The germline gives CDR1 MNHNS, CDR2 SASEGT.

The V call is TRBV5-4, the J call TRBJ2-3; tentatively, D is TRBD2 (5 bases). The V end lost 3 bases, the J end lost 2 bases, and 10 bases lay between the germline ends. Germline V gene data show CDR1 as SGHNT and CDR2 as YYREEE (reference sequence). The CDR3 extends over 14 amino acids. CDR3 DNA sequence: TGTGCCAGCAGCTATTCCGGACTCACAGATACGCAGTATTTT. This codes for CASSYSGLTDTQYF.

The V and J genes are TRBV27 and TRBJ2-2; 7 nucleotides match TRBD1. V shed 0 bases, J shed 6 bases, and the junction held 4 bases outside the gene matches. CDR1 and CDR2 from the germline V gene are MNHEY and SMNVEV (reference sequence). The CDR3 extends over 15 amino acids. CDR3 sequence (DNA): TGTGCCAGCAGTTTATCACACAGGGGACCCGGGGAGCTGTTTTTT. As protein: CASSLSHRGPGELFF.

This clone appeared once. For the CDR3, the DNA is TGTGCCAGCAGCTTAGGCCCAGCGGCCGGCCTCGAGCAGTACGTC. Its translation is CASSLGPAAGLEQYV. The chain employs TRBV7-2 and TRBJ2-7; D may be TRBD2 (5 bases). CDR1 is SGHTA and CDR2 is FQGNSA in the germline V gene. The CDR3 length is 15 residues. Trimming cost V 1 base and J 6 bases, with 16 bases left between them.

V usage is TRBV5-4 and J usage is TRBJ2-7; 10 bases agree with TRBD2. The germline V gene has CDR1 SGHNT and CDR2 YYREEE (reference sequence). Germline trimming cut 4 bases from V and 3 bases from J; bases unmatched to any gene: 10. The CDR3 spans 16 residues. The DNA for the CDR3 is TGTGCCAGCAGCCTTCTAGCGGGAGAAGGGGGCTACGAGCAGTACTTC. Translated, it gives CASSLLAGEGGYEQYF.

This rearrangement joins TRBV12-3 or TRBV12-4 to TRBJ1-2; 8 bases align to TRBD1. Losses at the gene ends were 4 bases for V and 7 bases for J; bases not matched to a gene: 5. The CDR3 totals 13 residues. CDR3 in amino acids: CASSWDRYSGYTF. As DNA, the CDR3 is TGTGCCAGCAGTTGGGACAGGTACTCTGGCTACACCTTC.

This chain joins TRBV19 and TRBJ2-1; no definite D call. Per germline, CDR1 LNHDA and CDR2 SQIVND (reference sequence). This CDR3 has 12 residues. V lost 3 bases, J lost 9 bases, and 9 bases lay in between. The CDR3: CASSILVGEQFF. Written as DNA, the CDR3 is TGTGCCAGTAGTATCCTAGTCGGTGAGCAGTTCTTC. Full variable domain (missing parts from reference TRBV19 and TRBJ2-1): DGGITQSPKYLFRKEGQNVTLSCEQNLNHDAMYWYRQDPGQGLRLIYYSQIVNDFQKGDIAEGYSVSREKKESFPLTVTSAQKNPTAFYLCASSILVGEQFFGPGTRLTVL.

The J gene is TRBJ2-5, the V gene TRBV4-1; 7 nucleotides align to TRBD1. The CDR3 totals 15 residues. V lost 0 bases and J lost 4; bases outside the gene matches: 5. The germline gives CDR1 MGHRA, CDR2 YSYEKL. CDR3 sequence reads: CASSQEDRVGETQYF. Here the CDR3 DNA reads TGCGCCAGCAGCCAAGAAGACAGGGTGGGAGAGACCCAGTACTTC.

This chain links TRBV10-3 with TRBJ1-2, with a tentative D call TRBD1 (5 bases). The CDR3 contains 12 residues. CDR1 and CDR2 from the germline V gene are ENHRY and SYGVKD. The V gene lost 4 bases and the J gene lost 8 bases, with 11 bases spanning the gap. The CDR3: CAISVEHRGYTF. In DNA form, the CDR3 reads TGTGCCATCAGTGTAGAACACAGGGGCTACACCTTC.

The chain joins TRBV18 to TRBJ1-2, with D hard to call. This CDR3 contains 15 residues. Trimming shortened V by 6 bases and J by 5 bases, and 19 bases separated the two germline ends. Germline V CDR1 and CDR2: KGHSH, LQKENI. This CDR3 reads CASSLNDFSWYGYTF. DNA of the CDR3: TGTGCCAGCTCCCTCAACGACTTTTCGTGGTATGGCTACACCTTC.

CDR3 bases: TGTGCCAGTAGTATATGGGCAGGCAAAGGCTACAATGAGCAGTTCTTC. This codes for CASSIWAGKGYNEQFF. V gene TRBV19 combines with J gene TRBJ2-1; D is unresolved. Germline V CDR1 and CDR2: LNHDA, SQIVND (reference sequence). The CDR3 is 16 amino acids. V was clipped by 2 bases and J by 3 bases, with 14 bases between them.

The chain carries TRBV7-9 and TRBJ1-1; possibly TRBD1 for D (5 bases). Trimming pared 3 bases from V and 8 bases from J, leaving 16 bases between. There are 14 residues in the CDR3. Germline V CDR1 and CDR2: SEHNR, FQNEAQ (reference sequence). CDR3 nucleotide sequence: TGTGCCAGCAGCTTCGGAAAGACAGCGCTAGAAGCTTTCTTT. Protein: CASSFGKTALEAFF.

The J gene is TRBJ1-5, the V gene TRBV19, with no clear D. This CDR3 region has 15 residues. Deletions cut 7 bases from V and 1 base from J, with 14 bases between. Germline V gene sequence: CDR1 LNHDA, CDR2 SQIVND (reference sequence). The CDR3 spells CASILAVGSNQPQHF. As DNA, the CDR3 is TGTGCCAGTATCCTGGCGGTTGGGAGCAATCAGCCCCAGCATTTT.